The sequence of this TCR beta chain was determined in a study of cytomegalovirus exposure and HLA in healthy donors. General observations from the study: It was only CMV serostatus that was available as immune exposure information. Three chains tied to CMV proved CMV antigen-specific in vitro.

PCR was performed using 60 Vbeta and 13 Jbeta primers. The assay was immunoSEQ multiplex PCR, and TCRdb's table has in-frame clones only and misses some. This sample has 160,000 or so clones, with 65% to 90% found just once. This CDR3 is 14 amino acids long. Germline V CDR1 and CDR2: SGHAT, FQNNGV. V lost 1 base and J lost 10, with 14 bases in between. About this clone: Antigen: not known.

The clonotype originates from a woman younger than 30 in good health and CMV-seronegative. The chain has TRBV11-2 and TRBJ2-1, with D possibly being TRBD2 (5 bases). The sequencing input was PBMCs. The CDR3 protein is CASSLGLTIQEQFF. The CDR3 region has the DNA TGTGCCAGCAGCTTAGGTTTGACTATCCAGGAGCAGTTCTTC.